These T cell receptor beta chains were read from a single sample in a study of blood T cell repertoires in COVID-19. The method was immunoSEQ multiplex PCR; TCRdb's version includes in-frame clones alone and lacks a portion of them. The sample includes about 200,000 clones, around 80% of them seen just once. Specimen: peripheral blood. These receptors all stem from a woman in her 70s with acute or convalescent COVID-19. Each CDR3 is given without its conserved first and last residue. For some rows the clone size is stated as once, few or many, or as a class when expanded; others skip it.

cdr3_length,clone_size,v_call,cdr3_aa
13,-,TRBV6-5,ARGDRGSGANVLT
11,few,TRBV18,ASSQTGTDNYT
12,-,TRBV29-1,SADGGGFYNEQF
11,-,TRBV27,ASSDSSRWEQY
13,-,TRBV5-4,ASSPGQLYNSPLH
13,-,TRBV5-1,ASSQSGGNNSPLH
14,once,TRBV7-2,ASSPDRAIYNSPLH
12,-,TRBV2,ASRGSAGGDTQY
12,-,TRBV5-1,ASSSSDRNTEAF
13,-,TRBV2,ASMPGLAGVGTQY
12,-,TRBV11-2,ASSFLAATFEQF
13,-,TRBV5-4,ASSQDRGGNQPQH
16,-,TRBV30,AWSPMGGTAPLGYGYT
15,-,TRBV24-1,ATSDSGLTSGANVLT
13,-,TRBV3-1/TRBV3-2,ASSRGLAGAQEQF
17,-,TRBV4-1,ASSQGWGTSGTQYNEQF
10,-,TRBV29-1,SVWRGAGGYT
14,-,TRBV15,ATSSPTKQGKETQY
12,-,TRBV2,ASSGQGTDYGYT
11,-,TRBV5-4,ASSLDGRDTQY
12,-,TRBV28,ASSLITVQETQY
11,-,TRBV7-9,ASRLAGGYEQY
15,once,TRBV19,ASSIDLGHPSNQPQH
16,-,TRBV30,AWSVPPGLAGVSNEQF
14,-,TRBV10-3,AISGQTSGTTDTQY
14,-,TRBV5-1,ASSPTWDRHTDTQY
12,-,TRBV2,ASSLTESNSPLH
13,-,TRBV27,ASSDRDRALDEQY
12,-,TRBV30,AWRQGGPYNEQF
12,-,TRBV5-1,ASSLDPGTDTQY
13,-,TRBV27,ASSYRDRGAEKLF
13,-,TRBV5-1,ASSLAPGTPNEQF
13,-,TRBV5-4,ASKDGREGDFEQF
11,-,TRBV6-1,ASSETGNRGYT
15,-,TRBV24-1,ATSDPIVGGKGETQY